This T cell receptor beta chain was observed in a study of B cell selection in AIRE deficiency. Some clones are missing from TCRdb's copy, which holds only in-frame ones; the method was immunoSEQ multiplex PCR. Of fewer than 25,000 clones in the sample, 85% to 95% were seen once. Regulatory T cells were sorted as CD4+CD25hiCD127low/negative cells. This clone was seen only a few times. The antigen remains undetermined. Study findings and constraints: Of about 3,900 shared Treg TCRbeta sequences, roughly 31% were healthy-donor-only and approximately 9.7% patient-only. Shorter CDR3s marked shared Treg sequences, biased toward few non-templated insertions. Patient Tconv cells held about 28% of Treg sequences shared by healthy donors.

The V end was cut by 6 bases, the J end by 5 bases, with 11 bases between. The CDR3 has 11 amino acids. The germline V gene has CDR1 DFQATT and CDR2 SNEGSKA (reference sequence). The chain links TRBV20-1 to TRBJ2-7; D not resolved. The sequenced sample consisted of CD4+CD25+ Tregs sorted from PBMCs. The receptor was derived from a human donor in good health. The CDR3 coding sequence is TGCAGTGCGAGCTGGCAGCACGAGCAGTACTTC. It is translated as CSASWQHEQYF.